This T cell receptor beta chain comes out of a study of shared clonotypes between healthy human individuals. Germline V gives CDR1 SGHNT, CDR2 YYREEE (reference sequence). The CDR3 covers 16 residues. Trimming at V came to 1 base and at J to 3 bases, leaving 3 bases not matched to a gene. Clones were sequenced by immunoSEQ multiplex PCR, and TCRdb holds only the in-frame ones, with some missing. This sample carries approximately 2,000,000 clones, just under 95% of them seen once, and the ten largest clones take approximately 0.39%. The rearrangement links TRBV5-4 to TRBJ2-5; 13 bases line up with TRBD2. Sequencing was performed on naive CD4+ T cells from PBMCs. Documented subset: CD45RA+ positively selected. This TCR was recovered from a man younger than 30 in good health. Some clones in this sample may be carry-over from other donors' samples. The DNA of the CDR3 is TGTGCCAGCAGCTTGTTCACTAGCGGGAGGGAAGAGACCCAGTACTTC. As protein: CASSLFTSGREETQYF.